The next 20 T cell receptor beta chains were all read from a single sample in a study of blood T cell repertoires in COVID-19. Sequencing was performed with immunoSEQ multiplex PCR; in TCRdb, only in-frame clones are kept and a portion is missing. The data hold about 70,000 clones, with approximately 88% observed a single time. The sequencing sample was made of peripheral blood. Receptors were obtained from a human donor in a cohort sampled during active COVID-19.

The chain is built from TRBV3-1 (or the pseudogene TRBV3-2) and TRBJ1-2; no firm D call. The CDR3 is 13 residues long. Germline V gene data show CDR1 as LGHDT and CDR2 as YNNKEL (reference sequence). V was trimmed by 7 bases and J by 8 bases, leaving 17 bases between them. Here the CDR3 DNA reads TGTGCCAGCACCTCCGCCGGGGTTTGGGGCTACACCTTC. It codes for CASTSAGVWGYTF.

This clone is a singleton in its sample. V is TRBV19 and J is TRBJ2-5, with 12 bases fitting TRBD2. Trimming at V came to 3 bases and at J to 6 bases, leaving 5 bases not matched to a gene. From germline, CDR1 is LNHDA and CDR2 SQIVND (reference sequence). The CDR3 extends over 15 amino acids. The CDR3 region is CASSIASGGAKTQYF. CDR3 sequence (DNA): TGTGCCAGTAGTATCGCTAGCGGGGGGGCGAAGACCCAGTACTTC.

The rearrangement links TRBV6-1 to TRBJ1-1; perhaps TRBD1 as D (5 bases). CDR3 length: 14 amino acids. The V gene's germline CDR1 is MNHNS and CDR2 SASEGT. V was shortened by 3 bases and J by 5 bases, with 13 bases between the two germline ends. The CDR3 coding sequence is TGTGCCAGCAGTGACAGGACCGGGGGGACTGAAGCTTTCTTT. Translating it yields CASSDRTGGTEAFF.

CDR3 loop: CASSRQGRTGYTF. CDR3 sequence (DNA): TGTGCCAGCAGCCGACAGGGAAGGACTGGCTACACCTTC. The genes are TRBV7-9 and TRBJ1-2, with TRBD1 matching 7 bases. Germline V gene lookup returns CDR1 SEHNR and CDR2 FQNEAQ (reference sequence). V lost 5 bases and J lost 7; bases outside the gene matches: 7. The CDR3 runs 13 residues.

V gene TRBV9 combines with J gene TRBJ1-1; D is unresolved. CDR1 is SGDLS, CDR2 YYNGEE, per germline. The ends were cut back, 0 bases at V and 0 bases at J, with 3 bases in the middle. This CDR3 spans 13 amino acids. The chain's CDR3 is CASSVDMNTEAFF. The CDR3 DNA reads as TGTGCCAGCAGCGTAGATATGAACACTGAAGCTTTCTTT.

This chain uses TRBV29-1 with TRBJ2-1, with unresolved D. The length of the CDR3 is 14 residues. The germline CDR1 and CDR2 sequences are SQVTM and ANQGSEA. Deletions cut 3 bases from V and 2 bases from J, with 11 bases between. The CDR3 DNA reads as TGCAGCGTTGATGGAGCGAGGACCTACAATGAGCAGTTCTTC. It specifies CSVDGARTYNEQFF.

A remark on this clone: A junction boundary mismatches the germline segment, possibly from a read error. The V gene is TRBV19, the J gene TRBJ2-1; 13 bases map to TRBD2. This CDR3 spans 12 amino acids. Germline V gene data show CDR1 as LNHDA and CDR2 as SQIVND (reference sequence). CDR3 bases: TGTGCCAGTAGTGGGGGGACTAGCGGGATTCTCTTC. Its translation: CASSGGTSGILF.

The chain links TRBV5-1 to TRBJ1-2; 7 bases align to TRBD1. CDR3 size: 16 residues. The J segment lost 2 bases and the V segment lost 7 bases, leaving 14 bases of the junction unmatched. Germline values: CDR1 SGHRS, CDR2 YFSETQ. The CDR3 nucleotides read TGCGCCAGCGCCAGGAATCAACTGGGACAGAACTATGGCTACACCTTC. Amino acids: CASARNQLGQNYGYTF. The full variable domain, rest sourced from reference TRBV5-1 and TRBJ1-2, is KAGVTQTPRYLIKTRGQQVTLSCSPISGHRSVSWYQQTPGQGLQFLFEYFSETQRNKGNFPGRFSGRQFSNSRSEMNVSTLELGDSALYLCASARNQLGQNYGYTFGSGTRLTVV.

V usage is TRBV19 and J usage is TRBJ2-7; 10 nucleotides match TRBD1. V gave up 5 bases and J gave up 3 bases; unmatched junction bases: 1. The CDR3 totals 13 residues. Germline V lookup: CDR1 LNHDA, CDR2 SQIVND (reference sequence). CDR3 in DNA: TGTGCCAGTAGTCGGGACAGGGGCTACGAGCAGTACTTC. Amino acid sequence: CASSRDRGYEQYF.

The chain uses TRBV5-1 and TRBJ2-5; 11 bases align to TRBD1. V lost 4 bases to trimming and J lost 4 bases; unmatched junction nucleotides: 9. Germline CDR1 and CDR2: SGHRS and YFSETQ. This CDR3 has 16 residues. The CDR3 protein is CASSQPGQGGRETQYF. CDR3 DNA sequence: TGCGCCAGCAGCCAGCCGGGACAGGGGGGGCGAGAGACCCAGTACTTC.

V and J are TRBV29-1 and TRBJ1-1; no clear D. Germline lookup yields CDR1 SQVTM and CDR2 ANQGSEA. V was pared by 3 bases and J by 0 bases, with 11 bases between. The CDR3 sequence is 14 residues long. This chain's CDR3 is CSVEPQPMNTEAFF. The DNA for the CDR3 is TGCAGCGTTGAGCCACAGCCCATGAACACTGAAGCTTTCTTT.

This chain uses TRBV5-6 with TRBJ1-1; D is unclear. There are 15 residues in the CDR3. Per the germline V gene, CDR1 is SGHDT and CDR2 is YYEEEE. V lost 4 bases and J lost 1, with 14 bases in between. CDR3 nucleotide sequence: TGTGCCAGCAGCCAGAGCGGACTCTCGAACACTGAAGCTTTCTTT. Translation: CASSQSGLSNTEAFF.

The table lists this clone with a few counts. The V gene is TRBV6-5, the J gene TRBJ2-1; TRBD1 agrees at 10 bases. The germline V gene has CDR1 MNHEY and CDR2 SVGAGI. This CDR3 region has 15 residues. V lost 6 bases to trimming and J lost 3 bases; unmatched junction nucleotides: 5. The CDR3 sequence: CASSRGQGYYNEQFF. The CDR3 region has the DNA TGTGCCAGCAGCCGGGGACAGGGGTACTACAATGAGCAGTTCTTC.

The chain recombines TRBV4-1 with TRBJ1-1; D not certain. This CDR3 has 14 amino acids. The V gene lost 6 bases and the J gene lost 0 bases, with 11 bases spanning the gap. Germline-derived CDR1 and CDR2 are MGHRA and YSYEKL. The CDR3 sequence: CASSAGSLNTEAFF. The DNA of the CDR3 is TGCGCCAGCAGTGCCGGGTCCTTGAACACTGAAGCTTTCTTT.

The V gene is TRBV18, the J gene TRBJ2-2; D might be TRBD2 (6 bases). The CDR3 extends over 15 amino acids. Germline loops: CDR1 KGHSH, CDR2 LQKENI. V was shortened by 2 bases and J by 3 bases, with 10 bases between the two germline ends. The CDR3: CASSPRRADTGELFF. DNA for the CDR3: TGTGCCAGCTCACCAAGGAGGGCGGACACCGGGGAGCTGTTTTTT.

This chain links TRBV9 with TRBJ1-2; TRBD1 matches 12 bases. This CDR3 comprises 14 residues. The V gene end was trimmed by 2 bases and the J gene end by 8 bases; junction bases not matched to a gene: 4. Germline V gene sequence: CDR1 SGDLS, CDR2 YYNGEE. The CDR3 here is CASSVGTGGAGYTF. In nucleotides, the CDR3 is TGTGCCAGCAGCGTCGGGACAGGGGGCGCGGGCTACACCTTC.

The chain uses TRBV5-3 and TRBJ1-2, with 7 bases that match TRBD1. TRBV5-3 is placed among ORFs of uncertain function. The CDR3 length is 16 residues. V lost 0 bases, J lost 4 bases, and 9 bases stayed unmatched. DNA of the CDR3: TGTGCCAGAAGCTTGGTATCATCCGGGACAGCCTATGGCTACACCTTC. It yields the protein CARSLVSSGTAYGYTF.

The chain combines TRBV5-1 with TRBJ1-1, with 9 bases aligning to TRBD1. CDR1 is SGHRS and CDR2 is YFSETQ in the germline V gene. The CDR3 loop spans 14 amino acids. V shed 4 bases and J 4 bases; nucleotides not matched to a gene: 5. The CDR3 reads CASSLRQGGTEAFF. The CDR3 DNA sequence: TGCGCCAGCAGCCTCCGACAGGGGGGCACTGAAGCTTTCTTT.

The sample holds many counts of this clone. The chain is built from TRBV2 and TRBJ2-7; 9 positions match TRBD1. Germline V gene data show CDR1 as SNHLY and CDR2 as FYNNEI. The V and J ends lost 3 bases and 4 bases, in that order; junction bases with no gene match: 10. CDR3 size: 16 residues. The CDR3: CASSDPETGGEYEQYF. The DNA of the CDR3 is TGTGCCAGCAGTGATCCGGAGACAGGGGGTGAATACGAGCAGTACTTC.

CDR3 in DNA: TGTGCCACCACCTCCTCGGGGAGTGGGACAGATACGCAGTATTTT. Protein sequence: CATTSSGSGTDTQYF. The chain joins TRBV28 to TRBJ2-3, with a possible D match to TRBD2 (5 bases). The CDR3 is made up of 15 amino acids. CDR1 and CDR2 (germline): MDHEN, SYDVKM. Between the trimmed V and J ends, which lost 10 bases and 3 bases, there was a span of 20 bases.